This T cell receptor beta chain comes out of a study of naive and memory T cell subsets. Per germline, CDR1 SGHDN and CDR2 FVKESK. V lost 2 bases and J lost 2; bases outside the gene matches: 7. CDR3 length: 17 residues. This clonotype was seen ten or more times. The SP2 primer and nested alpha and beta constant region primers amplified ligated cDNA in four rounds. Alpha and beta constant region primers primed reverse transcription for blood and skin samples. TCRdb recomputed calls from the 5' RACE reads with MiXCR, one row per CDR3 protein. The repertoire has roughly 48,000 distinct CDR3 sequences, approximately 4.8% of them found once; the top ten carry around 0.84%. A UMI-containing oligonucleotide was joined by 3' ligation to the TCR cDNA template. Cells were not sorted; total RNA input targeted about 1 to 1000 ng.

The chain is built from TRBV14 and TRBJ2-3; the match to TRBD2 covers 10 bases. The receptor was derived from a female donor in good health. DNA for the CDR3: TGTGCCAGCAGCCAAAGCTGGCTAGCGGGAGTCACAGATACGCAGTATTTT. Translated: CASSQSWLAGVTDTQYF.